This T cell receptor (beta chain) derives from a study of T cell repertoires in cytomegalovirus infection. For the study at large: Public TCR beta signatures were indicative of both CMV infection and a matching HLA type. Study observations and caveats: HLA-C-restricted CMV-specific TCR beta clonotypes prevailed in the ex vivo response. Public TCR beta family frequency separated CMV-and-HLA carriers, including in an independent cohort.

TCRdb reprocessed the reads with MiXCR, giving one entry per CDR3 protein. Of some 250,000 distinct CDR3 sequences detected, roughly 10% appear once; the ten largest clones hold roughly 16%. On this clonotype itself: Its antigen is undetermined.

CDR1 and CDR2 from the germline V gene are SGHTA and FQGNSA. The trim removed 0 bases at V and 4 bases at J, leaving 13 bases unmatched. The CDR3 spans 19 residues. This TCR was recovered from a human donor in good health (CMV status not recorded). Some clones in this sample may be carry-over from other donors' samples. The rearrangement links TRBV7-2 to TRBJ2-1, with 9 bases that match TRBD2. The specimen was PBMCs. The CDR3 reads CASSLAVRGVAGVYNEQFF. The CDR3 DNA sequence: TGTGCCAGCAGCTTAGCCGTAAGGGGGGTAGCGGGAGTTTACAATGAGCAGTTCTTC.